The 17 T cell receptor beta chains reported below all come from one sample, sequenced in a study of blood T cells in healthy people across ages. With a J-beta primer mix and a sample-barcoded 5' primer, a second PCR ran 7 to 11 cycles. MiXCR, run by TCRdb on the 5' RACE reads, gives a single entry per CDR3 protein. Among some 1.6 million distinct CDR3 sequences listed, 30% to 35% were seen once. Sequenced input: blood. The origin of the receptors is a woman aged 25 to 39 in good health.

This clonotype was counted only a few times. The gene calls are TRBV10-2 and TRBJ1-1; a possible D gene is TRBD1 (5 bases). Looked up from germline, CDR1 is WSHSY and CDR2 is SAAADI. The V gene lost 2 bases and the J gene lost 4 bases, with 14 bases spanning the gap. The CDR3 sequence is 15 residues long. The CDR3 sequence: CASSEQQGLGTEAFF. Written as DNA, the CDR3 is TGCGCCAGCAGTGAGCAGCAGGGATTGGGCACTGAAGCTTTCTTT.

This clonotype was seen only a few times. This chain uses TRBV28 with TRBJ2-1; TRBD2 matches 11 bases. This CDR3 region has 18 residues. Germline V gene sequence: CDR1 MDHEN, CDR2 SYDVKM. V lost 7 bases and J lost 0; bases outside the gene matches: 11. The CDR3 sequence: CASTPGLADLSSYNEQFF. The CDR3 nucleotides are TGTGCCAGCACTCCGGGACTAGCGGATCTAAGCTCCTACAATGAGCAGTTCTTC.

This clonotype has more than one count but fewer than ten. The CDR3, as DNA: TGTGCCAGCAGCTTATTCGGGACAGGGGCCTTCAACACTGAAGCTTTCTTT. Its translation: CASSLFGTGAFNTEAFF. The genes are TRBV7-8 and TRBJ1-1, with TRBD1 matching 10 bases. This CDR3 region has 17 residues. With 2 bases clipped from V and 2 bases from J, the junction kept 8 bases outside the gene matches. Germline V gene sequence: CDR1 SGHVS, CDR2 FQNEAQ. The full variable domain, rest sourced from reference TRBV7-8 and TRBJ1-1, is GAGVSQSPRYKVAKRGQDVALRCDPISGHVSLFWYQQALGQGPEFLTYFQNEAQLDKSGLPSDRFFAERPEGSVSTLKIQRTQQEDSAVYLCASSLFGTGAFNTEAFFGQGTRLTVV.

The chain is built from TRBV2 and TRBJ2-1; 7 bases are shared with TRBD1. This CDR3 is built from 13 residues. V dropped 4 bases and J dropped 10; count of bases not matched to a gene: 7. CDR1 is SNHLY and CDR2 is FYNNEI in the germline V gene. CDR3 sequence: CASSVNRQGEQFF. CDR3 nucleotides: TGTGCCAGCAGTGTAAACCGACAGGGCGAGCAGTTCTTC.

V is TRBV20-1 and J is TRBJ1-1; the D gene is possibly TRBD1 (5 bases). Germline CDR1 and CDR2: DFQATT and SNEGSKA (reference sequence). This CDR3 comprises 9 residues. In DNA form, the CDR3 reads TGCATCCTGGGGACTCTACCTTTCTTT. Its translation: CILGTLPFF.

This sequence joins TRBV5-1 and TRBJ2-3; 9 bases map to TRBD1. Germline values: CDR1 SGHRS, CDR2 YFSETQ. V trimming: 4 bases; J trimming: 4 bases; junction bases outside the gene matches: 7. This CDR3 has 15 residues. The CDR3: CASSEGQGGADTQYF. CDR3 DNA: TGCGCCAGCAGCGAGGGACAGGGTGGGGCAGATACGCAGTATTTT.

This clonotype was seen only a few times. V usage is TRBV18 and J usage is TRBJ2-3, with 11 bases lining up with TRBD2. The CDR3 has 15 residues. V was clipped by 5 bases and J by 6 bases; unmatched bases: 7. Germline lookup yields CDR1 KGHSH and CDR2 LQKENI. In DNA form, the CDR3 reads TGTGCCAGCTCATCCACTAGCGGGAGATCCGATACGCAGTATTTT. This codes for CASSSTSGRSDTQYF.

This clonotype was observed a few times. The rearrangement links TRBV15 to TRBJ2-7; D is tentatively TRBD1 or TRBD2 (5 bases each). The germline CDR1 and CDR2 sequences are LNHNV and YYDKDF (reference sequence). Trimming removed 6 bases at V and 2 bases at J, with 14 bases between. There are 14 residues in the CDR3. Written as DNA, the CDR3 is TGTGCCACCAGACAAGGGACCACCGCCTACGAGCAGTACTTC. It specifies CATRQGTTAYEQYF. The variable domain in full, with the rest retrieved from reference TRBV15 and TRBJ2-7, is DAMVIQNPRYQVTQFGKPVTLSCSQTLNHNVMYWYQQKSSQAPKLLFHYYDKDFNNEADTPDNFQSRRPNTSFCFLDIRSPGLGDTAMYLCATRQGTTAYEQYFGPGTRLTVT.

This clonotype was counted only a few times. This chain connects TRBV7-6 to TRBJ2-5; 7 nucleotides align to TRBD2. V dropped 9 bases and J dropped 7; count of bases not matched to a gene: 11. The germline CDR1 and CDR2 sequences are SGHVS and FNYEAQ. This CDR3 spans 13 amino acids. The CDR3 DNA sequence: TGTGCCAGTACCGGGACTAATGACGGGACCCAGTACTTC. Its protein product is CASTGTNDGTQYF.

CDR3 nucleotide sequence: TGTGCCAGCAGCATACAGGGCGGGTATGGCTACACCTTC. As protein: CASSIQGGYGYTF. The chain links TRBV7-9 to TRBJ1-2; TRBD1 might be the D (6 bases). Germline V gene data show CDR1 as SEHNR and CDR2 as FQNEAQ (reference sequence). This CDR3 contains 13 residues. Trimming removed 5 bases from V and 5 bases from J, with 12 bases in between.

Many counts were recorded for this clonotype. The rearrangement joins TRBV5-5 to TRBJ2-7, with D unclear. This CDR3 comprises 11 residues. Germline V lookup: CDR1 SGHKS, CDR2 YYEKEE (reference sequence). The V end lost 4 bases, the J end lost 4 bases, and 6 bases lay between the germline ends. In DNA form, the CDR3 reads TGTGCCAGCAGCCGCCAGTACGAGCAGTACTTC. Translating gives CASSRQYEQYF.

This clonotype was counted only a few times. The chain links TRBV2 to TRBJ2-3; D gene uncertain. The CDR3 loop spans 14 amino acids. Trimming removed 3 bases from V and 1 base from J, with 8 bases in between. Germline V CDR1 and CDR2: SNHLY, FYNNEI. The CDR3 sequence is CASSDSTRTDTQYF. The CDR3 region has the DNA TGTGCCAGCAGTGACTCTACCCGCACAGATACGCAGTATTTT.

This chain links TRBV5-1 with TRBJ2-3, with D perhaps TRBD1 or TRBD2 (5 bases each). The CDR3 loop spans 14 amino acids. Trimming cost V 5 bases and J 4 bases, with 14 bases left between them. The V gene's germline CDR1 is SGHRS and CDR2 YFSETQ. CDR3 sequence (DNA): TGCGCCAGCAGACTTTCCGGGACCTCAGATACGCAGTATTTT. Its protein product is CASRLSGTSDTQYF.

The rearrangement uses TRBV7-8 and TRBJ2-1; possible D gene TRBD1, 5 bases. This CDR3 has 15 amino acids. The V end lost 4 bases, the J end lost 4 bases, and 14 bases lay between the germline ends. Per the germline V gene, CDR1 is SGHVS and CDR2 is FQNEAQ. Here the CDR3 reads CASSSQVSSYNEQFF. The CDR3 DNA follows: TGTGCCAGCAGCTCACAGGTATCCTCATACAATGAGCAGTTCTTC.

With regard to this clonotype: At one end, the junction sequence differs from germline, possibly due to a read error. The rearrangement links TRBV20-1 to TRBJ2-5; the D gene is possibly TRBD2 (5 bases). The CDR3 covers 14 residues. The germline V gene encodes CDR1 DFQATT and CDR2 SNEGSKA (reference sequence). Here the CDR3 reads CSANELVDQGTQYF. The CDR3 DNA reads TGCAGTGCCAATGAACTAGTGGACCAAGGGACCCAGTACTTC.

On this clonotype itself: Sequence at one end of the junction differs from germline and may be a read error. The rearrangement uses TRBV13 and TRBJ2-3; 11 nucleotides agree with TRBD2. This CDR3 has 17 residues. Germline values: CDR1 PRHDT, CDR2 FYEKMQ (reference sequence). CDR3 bases: TGTGCCGGCAGCTTAAGGTTGGCTAGCGGGAGGACAGATACGCAGTATTTT. This gives the protein CAGSLRLASGRTDTQYF. Full variable domain (remainder filled in from reference TRBV13 and TRBJ2-3): AAGVIQSPRHLIKEKRETATLKCYPIPRHDTVYWYQQGPGQDPQFLISFYEKMQSDKGSIPDRFSAQQFSDYHSELNMSSLELGDSALYFCAGSLRLASGRTDTQYFGPGTRLTVL.

Details on this clonotype: One end of the junction does not line up with germline, which may come from a read error. This rearrangement joins TRBV6-1 to TRBJ2-3; perhaps TRBD1 as D (6 bases). The CDR3 runs to 13 residues. CDR1 and CDR2 (germline): MNHNS, SASEGT. CDR3 nucleotides: TGTGTCAGCCGAGGGGGTAGCGCAGATACGCAGTATTTT. It encodes CVSRGGSADTQYF.